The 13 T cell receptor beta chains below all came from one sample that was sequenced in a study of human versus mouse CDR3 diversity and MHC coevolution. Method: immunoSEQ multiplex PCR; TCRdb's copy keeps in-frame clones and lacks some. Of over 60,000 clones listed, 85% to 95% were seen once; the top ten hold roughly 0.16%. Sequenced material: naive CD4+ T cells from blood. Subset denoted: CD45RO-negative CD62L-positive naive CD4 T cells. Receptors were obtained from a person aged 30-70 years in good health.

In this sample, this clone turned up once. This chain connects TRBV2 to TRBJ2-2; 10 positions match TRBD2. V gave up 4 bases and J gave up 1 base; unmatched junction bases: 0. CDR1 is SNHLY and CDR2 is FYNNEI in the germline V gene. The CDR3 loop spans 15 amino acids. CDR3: CASSGLAGNTGELFF. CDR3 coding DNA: TGTGCCAGCAGTGGACTAGCGGGGAACACCGGGGAGCTGTTTTTT.

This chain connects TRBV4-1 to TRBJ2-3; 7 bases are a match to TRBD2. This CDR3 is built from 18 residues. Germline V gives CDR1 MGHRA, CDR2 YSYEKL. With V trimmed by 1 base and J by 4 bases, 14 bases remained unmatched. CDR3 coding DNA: TGCGCCAGCAGCCAAGTAGGACGGCAGCGGGGAGGGGCAGATACGCAGTATTTT. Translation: CASSQVGRQRGGADTQYF.

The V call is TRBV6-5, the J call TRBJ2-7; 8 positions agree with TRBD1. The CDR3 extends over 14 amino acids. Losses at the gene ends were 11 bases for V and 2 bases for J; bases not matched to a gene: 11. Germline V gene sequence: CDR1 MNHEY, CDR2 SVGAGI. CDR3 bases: TGTGCCTCCAGGCAAGTGACAGGGGCCTACGAGCAGTACTTC. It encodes CASRQVTGAYEQYF.

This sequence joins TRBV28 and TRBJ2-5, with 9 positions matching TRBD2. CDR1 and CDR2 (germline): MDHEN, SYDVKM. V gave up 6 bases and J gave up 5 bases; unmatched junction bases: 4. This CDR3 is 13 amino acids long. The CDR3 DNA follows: TGTGCCAGCAGGCGGGGGGGAAGTGAGACCCAGTACTTC. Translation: CASRRGGSETQYF. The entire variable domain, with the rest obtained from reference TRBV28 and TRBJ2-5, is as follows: DVKVTQSSRYLVKRTGEKVFLECVQDMDHENMFWYRQDPGLGLRLIYFSYDVKMKEKGDIPEGYSVSREKKERFSLILESASTNQTSMYLCASRRGGSETQYFGPGTRLLVL.

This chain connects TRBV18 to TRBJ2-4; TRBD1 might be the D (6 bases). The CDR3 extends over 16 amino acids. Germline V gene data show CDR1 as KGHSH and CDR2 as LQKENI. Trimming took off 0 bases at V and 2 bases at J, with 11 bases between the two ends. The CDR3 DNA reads TGTGCCAGCTCACCACCGATGGGACATACCAAAAACATTCAGTACTTC. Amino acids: CASSPPMGHTKNIQYF.

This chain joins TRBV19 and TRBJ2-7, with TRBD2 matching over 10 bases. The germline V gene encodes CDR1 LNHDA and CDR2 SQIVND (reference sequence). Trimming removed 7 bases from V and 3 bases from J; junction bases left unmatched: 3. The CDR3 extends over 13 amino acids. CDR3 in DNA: TGTGCCAGTACCCAGCGGGAGGGCTACGAGCAGTACTTC. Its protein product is CASTQREGYEQYF.

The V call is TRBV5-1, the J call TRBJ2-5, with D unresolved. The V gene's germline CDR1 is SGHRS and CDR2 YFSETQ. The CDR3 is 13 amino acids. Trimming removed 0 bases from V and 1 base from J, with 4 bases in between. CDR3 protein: CASSLDTQETQYF. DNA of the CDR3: TGCGCCAGCAGCTTGGACACCCAAGAGACCCAGTACTTC.

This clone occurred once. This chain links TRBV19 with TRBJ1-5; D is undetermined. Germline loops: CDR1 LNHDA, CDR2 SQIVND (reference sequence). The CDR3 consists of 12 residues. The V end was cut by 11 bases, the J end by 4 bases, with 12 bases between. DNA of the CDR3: TGTGCCGCCAGGACGGGGAATCAGCCCCAGCATTTT. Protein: CAARTGNQPQHF.

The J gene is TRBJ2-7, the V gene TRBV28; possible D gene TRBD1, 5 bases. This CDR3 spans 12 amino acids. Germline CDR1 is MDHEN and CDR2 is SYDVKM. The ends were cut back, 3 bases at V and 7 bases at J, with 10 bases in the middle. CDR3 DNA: TGTGCCAGCAGTTTGACAGTTGGGGAGCAGTACTTC. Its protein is CASSLTVGEQYF.

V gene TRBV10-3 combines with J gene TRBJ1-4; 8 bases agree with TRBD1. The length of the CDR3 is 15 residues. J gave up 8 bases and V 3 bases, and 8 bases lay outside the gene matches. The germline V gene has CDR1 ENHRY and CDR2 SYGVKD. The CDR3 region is CAISDGRGQSEKLFF. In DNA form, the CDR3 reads TGTGCCATCAGTGACGGCAGGGGGCAATCCGAAAAACTGTTTTTT.

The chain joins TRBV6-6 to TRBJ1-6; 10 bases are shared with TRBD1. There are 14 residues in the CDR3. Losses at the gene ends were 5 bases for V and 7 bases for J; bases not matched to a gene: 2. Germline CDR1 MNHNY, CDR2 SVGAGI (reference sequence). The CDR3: CASSTGQGNSPLHF. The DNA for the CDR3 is TGTGCCAGCAGTACGGGACAGGGGAATTCACCCCTCCACTTT.

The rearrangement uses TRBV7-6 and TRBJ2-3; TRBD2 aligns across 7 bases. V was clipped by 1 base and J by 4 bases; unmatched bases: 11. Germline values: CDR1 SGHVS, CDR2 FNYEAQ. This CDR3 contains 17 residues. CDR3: CASSLGGRTSASDTQYF. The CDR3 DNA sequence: TGTGCCAGCAGCTTAGGGGGGAGGACTAGTGCCTCAGATACGCAGTATTTT.

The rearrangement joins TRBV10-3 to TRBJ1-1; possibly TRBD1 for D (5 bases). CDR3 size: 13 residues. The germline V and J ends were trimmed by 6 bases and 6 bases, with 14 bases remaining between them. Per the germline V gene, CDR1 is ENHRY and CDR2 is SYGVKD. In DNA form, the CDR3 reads TGTGCCATCAGACGACTAGAGGGGTCTGAAGCTTTCTTT. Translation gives CAIRRLEGSEAFF.